The sample holds a few counts of the clone carrying this T cell receptor (beta chain). Its antigen remains unknown. V gave up 1 base and J gave up 3 bases, with 5 bases separating them. The CDR3 runs to 13 residues. CDR1 is KGHDR and CDR2 is SFDVKD in the germline V gene. This sample was included in a study of CD8 T cells in ankylosing spondylitis. The study, taken as a whole, reports: Seemingly distinctive of ankylosing spondylitis blood was a TCR beta motif formed by eight highly homologous variants.

Quantitative 5'-RACE with molecular barcodes was used to make the TCR beta libraries. MiXCR was run by TCRdb on the 5' RACE reads, yielding one entry per CDR3 protein. This sample carries more than 250,000 distinct CDR3 sequences, around 8% of them seen once, and the ten largest clones take roughly 15%. Specimen: blood, either unsorted or a sorted T cell fraction (not recorded which). The J gene is TRBJ2-5, the V gene TRBV24-1, with unresolved D. The clonotype comes from a male donor with ankylosing spondylitis. This chain's CDR3 is CATSDFAEETQYF. The CDR3 DNA reads as TGTGCCACCAGTGATTTTGCGGAAGAGACCCAGTACTTC.